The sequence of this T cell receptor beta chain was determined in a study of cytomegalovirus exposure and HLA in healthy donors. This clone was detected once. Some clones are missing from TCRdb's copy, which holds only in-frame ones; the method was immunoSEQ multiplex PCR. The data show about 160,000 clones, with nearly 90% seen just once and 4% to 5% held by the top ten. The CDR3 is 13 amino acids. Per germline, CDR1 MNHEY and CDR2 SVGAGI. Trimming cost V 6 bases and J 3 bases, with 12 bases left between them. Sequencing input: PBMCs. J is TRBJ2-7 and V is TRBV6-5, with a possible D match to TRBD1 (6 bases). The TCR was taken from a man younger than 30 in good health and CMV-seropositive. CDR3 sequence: CASSMGHYYEQYF. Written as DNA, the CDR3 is TGTGCCAGCAGCATGGGACATTACTACGAGCAGTACTTC.